What follows is one TCR beta chain and its context. The target antigen is unknown. The data were obtained in a study of T cell responses to AZD1222 COVID-19 vaccine. Study-wide findings and caveats: Only a handful of AZD1222 recipients were seropositive at baseline. The study found Spike-specific TCR breadth and depth rose after two AZD1222 doses. Unmutated variant regions are reportedly the target of nearly half of TCRs that are spike-specific. The donor group comprised mostly white British people and more females; the analysis possibly underestimated clonal diversity.

Measured with immunoSEQ multiplex PCR; TCRdb has only the in-frame clones, and not every one. The sample has 75,000 to 90,000 clones, roughly 86% seen once. The specimen comprised peripheral blood, sampled on day 0 of AZD1222 vaccination. This clonotype was sampled from an adult in good health.

The CDR3 nucleotides are TGTGCCAGCAGCTTGTCTGTCGGCGGATACTCCTACGAGCAGTACTTC. Amino acid sequence: CASSLSVGGYSYEQYF. The chain links TRBV7-2 to TRBJ2-7; D remains ambiguous. CDR1 and CDR2 from the germline V gene are SGHTA and FQGNSA. This CDR3 is 16 amino acids long. Between the trimmed V and J ends, which lost 3 bases and 0 bases, there was a span of 15 bases.